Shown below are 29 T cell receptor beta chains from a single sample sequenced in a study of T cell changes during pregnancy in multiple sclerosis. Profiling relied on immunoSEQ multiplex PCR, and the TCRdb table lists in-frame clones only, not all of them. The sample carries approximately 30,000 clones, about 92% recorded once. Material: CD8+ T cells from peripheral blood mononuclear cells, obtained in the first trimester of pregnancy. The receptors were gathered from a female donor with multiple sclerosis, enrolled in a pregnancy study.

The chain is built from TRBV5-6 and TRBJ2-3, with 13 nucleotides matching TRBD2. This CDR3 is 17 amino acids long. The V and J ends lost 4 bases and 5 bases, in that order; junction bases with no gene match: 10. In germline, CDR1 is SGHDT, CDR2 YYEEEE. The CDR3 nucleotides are TGTGCCAGCAGCGTCACTAGCGGGAGGGCGATTCTAGATACGCAGTATTTT. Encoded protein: CASSVTSGRAILDTQYF.

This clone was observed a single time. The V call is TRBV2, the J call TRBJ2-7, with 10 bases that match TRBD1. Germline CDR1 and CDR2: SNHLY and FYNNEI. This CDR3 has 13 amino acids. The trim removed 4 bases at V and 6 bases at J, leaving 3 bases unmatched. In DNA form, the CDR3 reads TGTGCCAGCAGTGGCGGGACAGGGGCCGAGCAGTACTTC. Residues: CASSGGTGAEQYF.

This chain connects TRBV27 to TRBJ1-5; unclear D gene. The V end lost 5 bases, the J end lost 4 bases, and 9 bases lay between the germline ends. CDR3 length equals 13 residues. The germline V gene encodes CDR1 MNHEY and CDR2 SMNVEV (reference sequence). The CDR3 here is CASSLGINQPQHF. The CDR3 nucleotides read TGTGCCAGCAGTCTCGGGATTAATCAGCCCCAGCATTTT.

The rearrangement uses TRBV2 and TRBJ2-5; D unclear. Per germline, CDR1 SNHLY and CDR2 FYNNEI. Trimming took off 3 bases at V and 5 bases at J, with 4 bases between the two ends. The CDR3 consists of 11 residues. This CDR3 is CASSDYETQYF. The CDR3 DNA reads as TGTGCCAGCAGTGACTATGAGACCCAGTACTTC. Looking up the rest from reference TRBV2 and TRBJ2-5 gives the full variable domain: EPEVTQTPSHQVTQMGQEVILRCVPISNHLYFYWYRQILGQKVEFLVSFYNNEISEKSEIFDDQFSVERPDGSNFTLKIRSTKLEDSAMYFCASSDYETQYFGPGTRLLVL.

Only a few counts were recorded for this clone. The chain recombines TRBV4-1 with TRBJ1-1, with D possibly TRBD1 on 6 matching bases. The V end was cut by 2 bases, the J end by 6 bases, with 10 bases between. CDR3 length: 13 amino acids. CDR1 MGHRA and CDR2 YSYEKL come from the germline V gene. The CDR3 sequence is CASSQRPGAEAFF. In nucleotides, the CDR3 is TGCGCCAGCAGCCAAAGGCCAGGGGCTGAAGCTTTCTTT.

The CDR3 nucleotides read TGTGCCTTTGACAGCTATGGCTACACCTTC. Translating gives CAFDSYGYTF. The rearrangement uses TRBV30 and TRBJ1-2; possible D gene TRBD1, 5 bases. The CDR3 runs 10 residues. Trimming removed 7 bases from V and 4 bases from J, with 7 bases in between. From germline, CDR1 is GTSNPN and CDR2 SVGIG (reference sequence).

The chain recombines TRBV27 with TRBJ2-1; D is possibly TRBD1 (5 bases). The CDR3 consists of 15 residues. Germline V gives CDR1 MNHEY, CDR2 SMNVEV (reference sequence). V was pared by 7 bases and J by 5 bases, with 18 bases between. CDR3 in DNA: TGTGCCAGCAACCCTAGGGGTAGTACCGACAATGAGCAGTTCTTC. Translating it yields CASNPRGSTDNEQFF.

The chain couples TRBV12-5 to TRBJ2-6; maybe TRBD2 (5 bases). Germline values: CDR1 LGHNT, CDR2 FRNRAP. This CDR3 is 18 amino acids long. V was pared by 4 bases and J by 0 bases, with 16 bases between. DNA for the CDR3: TGTGCTAGTGGTTCCTCCGGGATTCATACCTCTGGGGCCAACGTCCTGACTTTC. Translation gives CASGSSGIHTSGANVLTF.

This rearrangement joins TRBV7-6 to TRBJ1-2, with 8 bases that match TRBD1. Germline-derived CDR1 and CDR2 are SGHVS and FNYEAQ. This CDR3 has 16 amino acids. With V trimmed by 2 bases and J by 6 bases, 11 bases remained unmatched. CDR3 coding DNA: TGTGCCAGCAGCTTATACGCAGGGGGCTCTCTAAATGGCTACACCTTC. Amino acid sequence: CASSLYAGGSLNGYTF.

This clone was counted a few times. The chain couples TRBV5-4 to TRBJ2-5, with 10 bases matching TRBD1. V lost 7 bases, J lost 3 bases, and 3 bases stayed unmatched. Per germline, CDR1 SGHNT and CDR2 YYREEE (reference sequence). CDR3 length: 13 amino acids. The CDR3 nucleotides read TGTGCCAGCCGGGACAGGGGTGAAGAGACCCAGTACTTC. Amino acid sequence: CASRDRGEETQYF.

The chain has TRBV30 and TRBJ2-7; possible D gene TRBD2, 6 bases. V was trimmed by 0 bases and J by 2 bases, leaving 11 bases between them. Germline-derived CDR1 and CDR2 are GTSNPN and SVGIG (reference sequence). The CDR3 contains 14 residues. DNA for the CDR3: TGTGCCTGGAGTGTAGGGGACTTCCCCTACGAGCAGTACTTC. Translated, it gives CAWSVGDFPYEQYF.

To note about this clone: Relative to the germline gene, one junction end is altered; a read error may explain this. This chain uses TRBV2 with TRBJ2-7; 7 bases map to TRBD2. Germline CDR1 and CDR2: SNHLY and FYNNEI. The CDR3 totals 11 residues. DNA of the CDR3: TGTGCCAGCAGTCTAAGCAGGGAGGGGAACTTC. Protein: CASSLSREGNF.

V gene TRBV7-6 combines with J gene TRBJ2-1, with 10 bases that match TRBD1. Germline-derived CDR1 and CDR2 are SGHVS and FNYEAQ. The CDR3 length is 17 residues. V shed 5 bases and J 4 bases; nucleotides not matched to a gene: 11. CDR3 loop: CASSLGRQGARYNEQFF. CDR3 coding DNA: TGTGCCAGCAGCCTTGGAAGACAGGGGGCGCGATACAATGAGCAGTTCTTC.

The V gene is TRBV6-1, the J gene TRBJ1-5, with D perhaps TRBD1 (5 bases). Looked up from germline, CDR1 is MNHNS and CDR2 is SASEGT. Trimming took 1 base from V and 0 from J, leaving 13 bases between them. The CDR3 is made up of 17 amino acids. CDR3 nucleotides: TGTGCCAGCAGTGAAGACGAGACAGTCTATAGCAATCAGCCCCAGCATTTT. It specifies CASSEDETVYSNQPQHF.

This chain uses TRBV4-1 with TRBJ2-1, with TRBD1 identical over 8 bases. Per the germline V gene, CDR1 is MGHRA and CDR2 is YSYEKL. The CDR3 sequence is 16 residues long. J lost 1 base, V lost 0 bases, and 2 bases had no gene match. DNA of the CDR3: TGCGCCAGCAGCCAAGAATACAGGGGGTCCTACAATGAGCAGTTCTTC. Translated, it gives CASSQEYRGSYNEQFF.

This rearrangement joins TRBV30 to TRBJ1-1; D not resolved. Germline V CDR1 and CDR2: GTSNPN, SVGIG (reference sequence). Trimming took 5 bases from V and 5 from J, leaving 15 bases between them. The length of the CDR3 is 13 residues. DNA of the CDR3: TGTGCCTGGGCCGACGCCGCGGGGACTGAAGCTTTCTTT. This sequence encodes CAWADAAGTEAFF.

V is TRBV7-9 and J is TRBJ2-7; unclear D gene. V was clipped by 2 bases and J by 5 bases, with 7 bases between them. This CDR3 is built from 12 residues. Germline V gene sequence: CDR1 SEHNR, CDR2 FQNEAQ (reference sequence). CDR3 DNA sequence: TGTGCCAGCAGCTTAACAGTAAACGAGCAGTACTTC. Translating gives CASSLTVNEQYF.

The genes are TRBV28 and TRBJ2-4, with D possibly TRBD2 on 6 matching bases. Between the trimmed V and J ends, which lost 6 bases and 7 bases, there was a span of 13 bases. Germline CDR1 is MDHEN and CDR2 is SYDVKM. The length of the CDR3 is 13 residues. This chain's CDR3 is CASSPGEGNIQYF. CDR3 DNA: TGTGCCAGCAGCCCGGGAGAAGGTAACATTCAGTACTTC.

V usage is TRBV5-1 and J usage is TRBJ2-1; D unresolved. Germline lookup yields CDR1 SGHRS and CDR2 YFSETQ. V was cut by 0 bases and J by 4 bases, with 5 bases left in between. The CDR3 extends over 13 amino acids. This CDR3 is CASSLANYNEQFF. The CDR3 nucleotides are TGCGCCAGCAGCTTGGCCAATTACAATGAGCAGTTCTTC.

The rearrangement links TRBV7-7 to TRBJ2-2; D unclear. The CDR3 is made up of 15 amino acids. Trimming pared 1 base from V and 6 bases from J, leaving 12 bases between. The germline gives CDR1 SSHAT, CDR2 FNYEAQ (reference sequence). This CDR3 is CASSLVLGPAGELFF. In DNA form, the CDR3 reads TGTGCCAGCAGCTTAGTTTTGGGCCCTGCCGGGGAGCTGTTTTTT.

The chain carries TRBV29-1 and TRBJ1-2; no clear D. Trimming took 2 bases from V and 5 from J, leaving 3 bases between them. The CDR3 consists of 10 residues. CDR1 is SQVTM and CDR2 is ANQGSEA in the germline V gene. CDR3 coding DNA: TGCAGCGTTGAACCGTATGGCTACACCTTC. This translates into CSVEPYGYTF.

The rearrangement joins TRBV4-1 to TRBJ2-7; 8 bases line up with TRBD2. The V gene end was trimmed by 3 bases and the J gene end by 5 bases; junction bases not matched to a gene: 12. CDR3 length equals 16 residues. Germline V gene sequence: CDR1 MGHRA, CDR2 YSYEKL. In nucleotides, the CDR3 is TGCGCCAGCAGCCAGGCTCCTGGGACTAGGGAGGACGAGCAGTACTTC. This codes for CASSQAPGTREDEQYF.

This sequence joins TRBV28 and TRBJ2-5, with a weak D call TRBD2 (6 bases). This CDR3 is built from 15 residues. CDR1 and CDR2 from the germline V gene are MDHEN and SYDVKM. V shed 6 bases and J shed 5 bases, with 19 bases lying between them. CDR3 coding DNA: TGTGCCAGCAGCCCCCTGTCGGGAGAAGGGGAGACCCAGTACTTC. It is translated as CASSPLSGEGETQYF. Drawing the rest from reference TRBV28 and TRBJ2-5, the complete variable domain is DVKVTQSSRYLVKRTGEKVFLECVQDMDHENMFWYRQDPGLGLRLIYFSYDVKMKEKGDIPEGYSVSREKKERFSLILESASTNQTSMYLCASSPLSGEGETQYFGPGTRLLVL.

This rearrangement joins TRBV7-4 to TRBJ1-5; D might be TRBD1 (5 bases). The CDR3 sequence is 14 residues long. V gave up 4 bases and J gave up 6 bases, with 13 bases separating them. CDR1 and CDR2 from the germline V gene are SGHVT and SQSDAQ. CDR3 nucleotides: TGTGCCAGCAGCTCCCGGGGGGGGTTTCAGCCCCAGCATTTT. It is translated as CASSSRGGFQPQHF.

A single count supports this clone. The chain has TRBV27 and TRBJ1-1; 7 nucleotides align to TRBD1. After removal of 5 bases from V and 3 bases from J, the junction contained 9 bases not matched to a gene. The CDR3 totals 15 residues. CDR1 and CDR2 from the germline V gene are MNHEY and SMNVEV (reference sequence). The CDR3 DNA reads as TGTGCCAGCAGTCCGCGGGACAGTCCCTACACTGAAGCTTTCTTT. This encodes CASSPRDSPYTEAFF.

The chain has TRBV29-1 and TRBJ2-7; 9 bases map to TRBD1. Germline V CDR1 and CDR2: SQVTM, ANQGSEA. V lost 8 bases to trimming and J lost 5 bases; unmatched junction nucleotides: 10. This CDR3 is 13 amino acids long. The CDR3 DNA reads TGCAGCATAGCCGGGACAGGGTCTCACGAGCAGTACTTC. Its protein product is CSIAGTGSHEQYF.

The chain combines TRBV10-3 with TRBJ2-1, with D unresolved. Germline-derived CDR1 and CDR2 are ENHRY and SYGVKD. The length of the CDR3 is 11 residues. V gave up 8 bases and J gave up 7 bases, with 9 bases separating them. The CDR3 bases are TGTGCCATCTTAAGCCGGAATGAGCAGTTCTTC. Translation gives CAILSRNEQFF.

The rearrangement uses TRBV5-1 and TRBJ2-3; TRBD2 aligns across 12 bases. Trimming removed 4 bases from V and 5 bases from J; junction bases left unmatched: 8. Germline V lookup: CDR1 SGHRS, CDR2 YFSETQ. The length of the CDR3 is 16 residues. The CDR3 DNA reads TGCGCCAGCAGCACCCTAGCGGGAGGGCGAATAGATACGCAGTATTTT. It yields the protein CASSTLAGGRIDTQYF.

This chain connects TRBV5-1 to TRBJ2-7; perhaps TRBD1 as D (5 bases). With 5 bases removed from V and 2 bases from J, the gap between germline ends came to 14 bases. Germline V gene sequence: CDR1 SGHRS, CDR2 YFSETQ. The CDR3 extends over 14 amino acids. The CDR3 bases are TGCGCCAGCAGGTATGAGCCAGGGACCTACGAGCAGTACTTC. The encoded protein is CASRYEPGTYEQYF.